The rows below give T cell receptor beta chains drawn from one sample of a study of identical twins. TCRdb used MiXCR to reprocess the 5' RACE reads, holding one entry per CDR3 protein. The table records over 200,000 distinct CDR3 sequences, under 12% of them present only once. Material: memory T cells sorted from blood. The source is a man between 50 and 59 years old in good health. Both conserved end residues are part of each CDR3. Each record gives: V gene, J gene, D gene, clone size, CDR3 protein, CDR3 DNA. The D gene is left open where the match is weak. Size tells how often a clone was seen (once, few, many) or the class of an expanded clone, and some rows leave it out.

TRBV12-3/TRBV12-4	TRBJ2-3	TRBD2	many	CASSKRLAGGPGTDTQYF	TGTGCCAGCAGCAAGCGACTAGCGGGGGGGCCGGGCACAGATACGCAGTATTTT
TRBV25-1	TRBJ2-7	-	few	CASSGLGGGEYEQYF	TGTGCCAGCAGTGGGCTTGGGGGAGGTGAATACGAGCAGTACTTC
TRBV20-1	TRBJ1-4	-	-	CSLARNEKLFF	TGCAGTCTCGCTCGGAATGAAAAACTGTTTTTT
TRBV7-8	TRBJ2-1	-	many	CASSLDKSSYNEQFF	TGTGCCAGCAGCTTAGACAAGAGCTCCTACAATGAGCAGTTCTTC
TRBV11-2	TRBJ2-6	TRBD2	-	CASSSRTSGLLPSGANVLTF	TGTGCCAGCAGCTCACGGACTAGCGGCCTTCTTCCTTCTGGGGCCAACGTCCTGACTTTC
TRBV12-3/TRBV12-4	TRBJ2-5	-	many	CASTKGFQETQYF	TGTGCCAGCACTAAGGGCTTCCAAGAGACCCAGTACTTC
TRBV4-2	TRBJ2-3	TRBD2	-	CASGQNSGGALDTQYF	TGTGCCAGCGGCCAAAACAGCGGGGGGGCCTTAGATACGCAGTATTTT
TRBV20-1	TRBJ1-1	-	-	CSAPGPNTEAFF	TGCAGTGCTCCTGGCCCGAACACTGAAGCTTTCTTT
TRBV7-6	TRBJ2-2	-	-	CASSLADRQTGELFF	TGTGCCAGCAGCTTAGCGGACCGTCAAACCGGGGAGCTGTTTTTT
TRBV3-1	TRBJ1-5	TRBD1	-	CASSQNGQGAGQPQHF	TGTGCCAGCAGCCAGAATGGACAGGGGGCGGGACAGCCCCAGCATTTT
TRBV20-1	TRBJ2-3	TRBD2	many	CSKTGLAGSTQYF	TGCAGTAAGACGGGACTAGCGGGTAGTACGCAGTATTTT
TRBV5-5	TRBJ2-2	TRBD2	many	CASSSTGTSGIAGELFF	TGTGCCAGCAGCTCCACCGGGACTAGCGGGATAGCCGGGGAGCTGTTTTTT
TRBV25-1	TRBJ2-7	-	many	CASKSSYEQYF	TGTGCCAGTAAGAGCTCCTACGAGCAGTACTTC
TRBV7-3	TRBJ2-7	TRBD2	-	CASSQGTSGPYEQYF	TGTGCCAGCAGTCAAGGGACTAGCGGTCCCTACGAGCAGTACTTC
TRBV5-6	TRBJ1-5	TRBD1	-	CASSLQQGFAEPQHF	TGTGCCAGCAGCTTGCAACAGGGGTTTGCGGAGCCCCAGCATTTT
TRBV15	TRBJ1-4	-	-	CAAGLGTNEKLFF	TGTGCCGCAGGGCTCGGAACTAATGAAAAACTGTTTTTT
TRBV4-2	TRBJ2-6	TRBD1	-	CASSQGPGQGALSGANVLTF	TGTGCCAGCAGCCAAGGGCCGGGACAGGGGGCTCTCTCTGGGGCCAACGTCCTGACTTTC
TRBV11-3	TRBJ2-1	-	-	CASSLVWGNEQFF	TGTGCCAGCAGCTTAGTTTGGGGAAATGAGCAGTTCTTC
TRBV11-2	TRBJ2-3	TRBD2	many	CASSLGTSPDTQYF	TGTGCCAGCAGCTTGGGGACTAGCCCAGATACGCAGTATTTT
TRBV4-3	TRBJ2-5	TRBD1	many	CASSPQWDRGPETQYF	TGCGCCAGCAGCCCTCAGTGGGACAGGGGGCCGGAGACCCAGTACTTC
TRBV7-2	TRBJ1-2	-	many	CASSSGYGYTF	TGTGCCAGCAGCTCCGGCTATGGCTACACCTTC
TRBV20-1	TRBJ2-1	-	-	CSARDRMKTSSYNEQFF	TGCAGTGCTAGAGATAGGATGAAGACGAGCTCCTACAATGAGCAGTTCTTC
TRBV4-2	TRBJ2-3	-	-	CASSQDTTRTDTQYF	TGTGCCAGCAGCCAAGATACGACGCGCACAGATACGCAGTATTTT
TRBV4-2	TRBJ1-2	-	-	CASSHQVYGYTF	TGTGCCAGCAGCCACCAAGTCTATGGCTACACCTTC
TRBV19	TRBJ2-2	TRBD1	few	CASSPWTGGPPGELFF	TGTGCCAGTAGTCCCTGGACAGGGGGCCCCCCCGGGGAGCTGTTTTTT
TRBV7-9	TRBJ1-5	-	many	CASSRGGRRGQPQHF	TGTGCCAGCAGCCGCGGAGGGCGGCGGGGTCAGCCCCAGCATTTT
TRBV11-2	TRBJ2-7	-	many	CASSLYGGEQYF	TGTGCCAGCAGCTTATATGGGGGCGAGCAGTACTTC
TRBV11-1	TRBJ1-6	-	-	CASSHRRQEYSPLHF	TGTGCCAGCAGCCACCGTCGGCAGGAATATTCACCCCTCCACTTT
TRBV24-1	TRBJ2-3	-	-	CATRRATTDTQYF	TGTGCCACCCGAAGGGCCACCACAGATACGCAGTATTTT
TRBV5-1	TRBJ2-3	TRBD1	many	CASSSRDRADTQYF	TGCGCCAGCAGCTCCCGGGACAGGGCAGATACGCAGTATTTT
TRBV5-4	TRBJ2-3	-	-	CASSLDGSSTDTQYF	TGTGCCAGCAGCTTGGACGGCAGTTCCACAGATACGCAGTATTTT
TRBV12-3/TRBV12-4	TRBJ2-7	TRBD1	-	CASSAGRGSTGGRYEQYF	TGTGCCAGCAGTGCAGGGAGGGGTAGTACAGGGGGCCGCTACGAGCAGTACTTC
TRBV5-5	TRBJ1-1	-	-	CASSPSGTTNTEAFF	TGTGCCAGCAGCCCCTCCGGGACAACAAACACTGAAGCTTTCTTT
TRBV10-2	TRBJ2-2	TRBD2	many	CASSDLGLAGTGELFF	TGCGCCAGCAGTGACCTGGGGCTAGCGGGGACCGGGGAGCTGTTTTTT
TRBV5-1	TRBJ2-7	TRBD1	-	CASSLVGQGAGEQYF	TGCGCCAGCAGCTTGGTGGGACAGGGGGCCGGCGAGCAGTACTTC
TRBV4-1	TRBJ2-7	TRBD1	-	CASRRTGEGRGYEQYF	TGCGCCAGCAGGCGGACAGGGGAAGGTCGGGGCTACGAGCAGTACTTC